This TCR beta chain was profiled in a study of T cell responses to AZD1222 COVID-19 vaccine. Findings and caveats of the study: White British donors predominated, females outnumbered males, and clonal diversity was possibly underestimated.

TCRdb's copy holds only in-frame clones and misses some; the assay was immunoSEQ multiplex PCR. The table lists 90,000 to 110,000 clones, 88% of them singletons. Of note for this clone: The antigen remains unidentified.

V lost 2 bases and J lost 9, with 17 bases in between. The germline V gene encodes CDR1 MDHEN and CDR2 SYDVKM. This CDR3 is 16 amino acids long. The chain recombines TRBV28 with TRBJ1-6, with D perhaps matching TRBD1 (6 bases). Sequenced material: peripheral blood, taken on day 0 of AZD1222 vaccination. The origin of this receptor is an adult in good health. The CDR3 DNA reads TGTGCCAGCAGTTTAACCGCAACAGGGTTGGGTTCACCCCTCCACTTT. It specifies CASSLTATGLGSPLHF.